The T cell receptor beta chain under discussion was sequenced for a study of blood T cell repertoires in COVID-19. This CDR3 contains 14 residues. Germline V gives CDR1 MNHEY, CDR2 SVGAGI. Losses at the gene ends were 10 bases for V and 3 bases for J; bases not matched to a gene: 8. Some clones are missing from TCRdb's copy, which holds only in-frame ones; the method was immunoSEQ multiplex PCR. The table shows more than 90,000 clones, with roughly 85% occurring only once. The clonotype was recovered from a woman in her sixties with COVID-19, enrolled during active disease. This chain joins TRBV6-5 and TRBJ1-1; 10 bases are a match to TRBD1. The source material was peripheral blood. CDR3 coding DNA: TGTGCCACCCTGAAGACAGGGGGCCACACTGAAGCTTTCTTT. Translating gives CATLKTGGHTEAFF.